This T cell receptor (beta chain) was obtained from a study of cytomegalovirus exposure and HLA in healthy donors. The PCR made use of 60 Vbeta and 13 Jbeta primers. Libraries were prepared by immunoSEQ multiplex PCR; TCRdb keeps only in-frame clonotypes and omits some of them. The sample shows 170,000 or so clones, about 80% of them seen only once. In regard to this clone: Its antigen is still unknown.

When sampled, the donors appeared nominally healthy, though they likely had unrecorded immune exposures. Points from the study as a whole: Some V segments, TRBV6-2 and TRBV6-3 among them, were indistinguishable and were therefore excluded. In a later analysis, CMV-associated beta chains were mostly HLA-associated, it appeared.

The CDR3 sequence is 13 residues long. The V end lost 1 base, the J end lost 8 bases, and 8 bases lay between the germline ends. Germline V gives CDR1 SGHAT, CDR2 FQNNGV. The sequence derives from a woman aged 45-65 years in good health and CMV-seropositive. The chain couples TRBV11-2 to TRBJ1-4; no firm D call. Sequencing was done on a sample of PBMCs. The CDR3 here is CASSLAVWEKLFF. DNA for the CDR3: TGTGCCAGCAGCTTAGCGGTTTGGGAAAAACTGTTTTTT.